This T cell receptor beta chain was recovered during a study of cytomegalovirus exposure and HLA in healthy donors. Findings and caveats of the study: Cytomegalovirus-associated TCR beta chains were listed, numbering roughly 150. It was confirmed in vitro that a few of the CMV-associated chains were specific for CMV antigens.

Data came from immunoSEQ multiplex PCR; TCRdb stores just in-frame clones and leaves some out. This sample has around 75,000 clones; around 81% occur once, and the top ten carry 3%. This clone was counted at least ten times. Antigen specificity is unknown. V lost 0 bases to trimming and J lost 2 bases, with 10 bases between them. CDR1 is SGDLS, CDR2 YYNGEE, per germline. There are 15 residues in the CDR3. The sequence derives from a young man in good health and CMV-seronegative. Sequenced material: PBMCs. This chain uses TRBV9 with TRBJ2-3; D not resolved. The DNA of the CDR3 is TGTGCCAGCAGCGTAGAAGGCCAGGTCACAGATACGCAGTATTTT. The encoded protein is CASSVEGQVTDTQYF.